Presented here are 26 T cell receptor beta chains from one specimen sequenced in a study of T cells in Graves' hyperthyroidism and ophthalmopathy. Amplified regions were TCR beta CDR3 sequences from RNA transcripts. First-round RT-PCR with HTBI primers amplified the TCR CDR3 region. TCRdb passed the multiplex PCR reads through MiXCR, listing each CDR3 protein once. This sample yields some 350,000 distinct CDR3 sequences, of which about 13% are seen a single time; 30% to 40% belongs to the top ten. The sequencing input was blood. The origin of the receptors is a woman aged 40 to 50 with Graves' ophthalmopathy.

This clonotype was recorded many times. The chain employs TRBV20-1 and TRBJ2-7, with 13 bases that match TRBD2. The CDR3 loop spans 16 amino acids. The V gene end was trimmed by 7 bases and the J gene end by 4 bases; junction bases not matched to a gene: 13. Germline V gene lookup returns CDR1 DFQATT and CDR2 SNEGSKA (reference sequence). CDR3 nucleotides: TGCAGTGTTGTTATCCGACTAGCGGGAGGAAGATACGAGCAGTACTTC. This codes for CSVVIRLAGGRYEQYF.

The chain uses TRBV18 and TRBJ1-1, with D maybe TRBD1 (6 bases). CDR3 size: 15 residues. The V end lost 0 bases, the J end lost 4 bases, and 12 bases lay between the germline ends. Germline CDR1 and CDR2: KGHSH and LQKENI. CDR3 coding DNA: TGTGCCAGCTCACCACCGACAGGAGTATCCACTGAAGCTTTCTTT. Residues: CASSPPTGVSTEAFF.

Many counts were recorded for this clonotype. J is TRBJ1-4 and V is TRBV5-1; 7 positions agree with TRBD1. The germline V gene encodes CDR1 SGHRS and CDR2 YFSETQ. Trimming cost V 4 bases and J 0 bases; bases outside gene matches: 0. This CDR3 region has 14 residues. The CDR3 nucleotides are TGCGCCAGCAGCGGGACAGCAACTAATGAAAAACTGTTTTTT. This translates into CASSGTATNEKLFF.

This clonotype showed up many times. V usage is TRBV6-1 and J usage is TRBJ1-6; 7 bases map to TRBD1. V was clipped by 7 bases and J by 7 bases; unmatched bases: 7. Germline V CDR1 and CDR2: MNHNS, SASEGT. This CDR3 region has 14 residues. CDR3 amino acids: CASNAGQYNSPLHF. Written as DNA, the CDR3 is TGTGCCAGCAACGCGGGACAGTACAATTCACCCCTCCACTTT.

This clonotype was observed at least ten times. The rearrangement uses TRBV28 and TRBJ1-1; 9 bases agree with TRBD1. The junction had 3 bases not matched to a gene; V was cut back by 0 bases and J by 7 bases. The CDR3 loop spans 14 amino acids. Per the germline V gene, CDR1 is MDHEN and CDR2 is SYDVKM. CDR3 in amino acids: CASSLWGQGVEAFF. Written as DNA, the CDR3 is TGTGCCAGCAGTTTATGGGGACAGGGTGTTGAAGCTTTCTTT.

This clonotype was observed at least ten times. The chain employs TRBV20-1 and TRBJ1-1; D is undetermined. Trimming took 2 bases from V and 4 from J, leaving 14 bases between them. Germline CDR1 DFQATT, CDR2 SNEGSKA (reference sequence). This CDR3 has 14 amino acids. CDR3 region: CSARMKGVGTEAFF. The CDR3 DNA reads TGCAGTGCTAGAATGAAGGGCGTTGGCACTGAAGCTTTCTTT.

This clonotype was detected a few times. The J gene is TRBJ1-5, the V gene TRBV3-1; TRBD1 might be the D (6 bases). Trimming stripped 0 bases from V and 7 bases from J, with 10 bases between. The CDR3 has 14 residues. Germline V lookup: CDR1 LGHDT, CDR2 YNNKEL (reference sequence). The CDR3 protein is CASSQEGGGQPQHF. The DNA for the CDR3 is TGTGCCAGCAGCCAAGAAGGGGGTGGCCAGCCCCAGCATTTT.

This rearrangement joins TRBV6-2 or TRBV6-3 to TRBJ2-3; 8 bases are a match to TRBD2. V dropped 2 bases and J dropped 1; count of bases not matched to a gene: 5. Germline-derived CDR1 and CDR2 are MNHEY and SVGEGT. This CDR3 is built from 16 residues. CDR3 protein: CASSYKPGLGTDTQYF. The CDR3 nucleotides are TGTGCCAGCAGTTACAAGCCGGGACTAGGCACAGATACGCAGTATTTT.

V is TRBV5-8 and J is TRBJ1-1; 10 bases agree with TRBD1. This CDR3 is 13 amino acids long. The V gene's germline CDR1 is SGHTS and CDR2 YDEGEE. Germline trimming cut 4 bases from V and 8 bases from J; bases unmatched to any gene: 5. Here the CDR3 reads CASSATGGYEAFF. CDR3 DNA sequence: TGTGCCAGCAGCGCGACAGGGGGCTACGAAGCTTTCTTT. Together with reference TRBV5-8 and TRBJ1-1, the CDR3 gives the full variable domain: EAGVTQSPTHLIKTRGQQATLRCSPISGHTSVYWYQQALGLGLQFLLWYDEGEERNRGNFPPRFSGRQFPNYSSELNVNALELEDSALYLCASSATGGYEAFFGQGTRLTVV.

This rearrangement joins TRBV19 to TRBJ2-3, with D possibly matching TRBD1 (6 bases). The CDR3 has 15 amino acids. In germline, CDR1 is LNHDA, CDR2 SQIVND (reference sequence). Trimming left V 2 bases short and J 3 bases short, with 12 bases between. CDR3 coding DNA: TGTGCCAGTAGTATATCGGTACAGGGAACAGATACGCAGTATTTT. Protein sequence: CASSISVQGTDTQYF. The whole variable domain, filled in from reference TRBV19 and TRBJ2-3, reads DGGITQSPKYLFRKEGQNVTLSCEQNLNHDAMYWYRQDPGQGLRLIYYSQIVNDFQKGDIAEGYSVSREKKESFPLTVTSAQKNPTAFYLCASSISVQGTDTQYFGPGTRLTVL.

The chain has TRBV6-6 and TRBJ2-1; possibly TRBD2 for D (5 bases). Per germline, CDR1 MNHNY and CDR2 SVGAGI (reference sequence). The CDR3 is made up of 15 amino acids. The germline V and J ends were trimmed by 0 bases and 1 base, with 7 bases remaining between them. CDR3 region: CASSYSTGSYNEQFF. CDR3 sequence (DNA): TGTGCCAGCAGTTACTCGACGGGGTCCTACAATGAGCAGTTCTTC.

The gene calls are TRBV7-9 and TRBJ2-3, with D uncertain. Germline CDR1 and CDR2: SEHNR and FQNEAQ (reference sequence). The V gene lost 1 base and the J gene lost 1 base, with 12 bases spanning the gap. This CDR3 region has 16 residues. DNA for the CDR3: TGTGCCAGCAGCTTAGAAAGGAAGCTGCGCACAGATACGCAGTATTTT. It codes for CASSLERKLRTDTQYF.

CDR3 protein: CASSLRLPTQGFYNEQFF. The CDR3 region has the DNA TGTGCCAGCAGTTTACGACTACCAACTCAGGGGTTCTACAATGAGCAGTTCTTC. The chain recombines TRBV27 with TRBJ2-1; possibly TRBD1 for D (6 bases). Germline loops: CDR1 MNHEY, CDR2 SMNVEV (reference sequence). V lost 2 bases and J lost 3, with 20 bases in between. This CDR3 is 18 amino acids long.

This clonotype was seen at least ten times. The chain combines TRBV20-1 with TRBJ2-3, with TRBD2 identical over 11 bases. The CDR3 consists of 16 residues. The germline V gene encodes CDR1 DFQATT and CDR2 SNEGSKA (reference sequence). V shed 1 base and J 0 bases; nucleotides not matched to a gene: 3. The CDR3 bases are TGCAGTGCTAGAGTAGCGGGGGGGCCAAGCACAGATACGCAGTATTTT. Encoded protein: CSARVAGGPSTDTQYF.

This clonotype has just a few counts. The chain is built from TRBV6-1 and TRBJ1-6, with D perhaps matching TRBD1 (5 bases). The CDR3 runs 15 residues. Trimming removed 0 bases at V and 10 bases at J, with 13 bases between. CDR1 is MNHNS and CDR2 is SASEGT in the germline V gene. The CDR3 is CASSEASGGTSPLHF. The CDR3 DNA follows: TGTGCCAGCAGTGAAGCATCGGGGGGGACCTCACCCCTCCACTTT.

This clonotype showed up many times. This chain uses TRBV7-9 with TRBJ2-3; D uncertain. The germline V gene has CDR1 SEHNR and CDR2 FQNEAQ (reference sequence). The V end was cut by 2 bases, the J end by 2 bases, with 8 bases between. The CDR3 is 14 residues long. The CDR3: CASSLSQHTDTQYF. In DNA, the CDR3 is TGTGCCAGCAGCTTAAGTCAGCACACAGATACGCAGTATTTT.

This CDR3 reads CASSLRRTSEYEQYF. The DNA for the CDR3 is TGTGCCAGCAGCCTTCGACGGACTAGCGAGTACGAGCAGTACTTC. J is TRBJ2-7 and V is TRBV6-1, with 9 bases lining up with TRBD2. The V segment lost 6 bases and the J segment 4 bases; nucleotides outside the gene matches: 10. Germline V gene sequence: CDR1 MNHNS, CDR2 SASEGT. CDR3 length: 15 amino acids.

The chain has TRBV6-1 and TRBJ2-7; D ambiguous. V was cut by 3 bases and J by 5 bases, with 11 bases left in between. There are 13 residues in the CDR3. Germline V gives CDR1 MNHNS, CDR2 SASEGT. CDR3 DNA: TGTGCCAGCAGTGACACCCGCCGGAACGAGCAGTACTTC. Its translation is CASSDTRRNEQYF.

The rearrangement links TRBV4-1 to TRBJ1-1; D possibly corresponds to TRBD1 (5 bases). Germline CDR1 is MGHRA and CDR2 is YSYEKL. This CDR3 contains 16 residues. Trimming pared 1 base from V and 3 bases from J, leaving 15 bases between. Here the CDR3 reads CASSQASRGGDTEAFF. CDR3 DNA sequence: TGCGCCAGCAGCCAAGCTTCGAGGGGAGGGGACACTGAAGCTTTCTTT.

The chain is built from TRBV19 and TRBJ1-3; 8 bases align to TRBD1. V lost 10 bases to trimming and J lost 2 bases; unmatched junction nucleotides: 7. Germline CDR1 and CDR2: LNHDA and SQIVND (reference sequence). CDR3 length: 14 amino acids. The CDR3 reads CATLDRGPGNTIYF. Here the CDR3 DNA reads TGTGCCACCCTTGACAGGGGCCCTGGAAACACCATATATTTT.

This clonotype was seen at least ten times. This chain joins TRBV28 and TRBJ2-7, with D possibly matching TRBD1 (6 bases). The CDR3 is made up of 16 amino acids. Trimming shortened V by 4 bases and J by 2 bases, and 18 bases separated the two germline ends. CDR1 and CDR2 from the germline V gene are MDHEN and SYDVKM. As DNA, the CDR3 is TGTGCCAGCAGTTCCCTAACGGACAGACCAACCTACGAGCAGTACTTC. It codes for CASSSLTDRPTYEQYF.

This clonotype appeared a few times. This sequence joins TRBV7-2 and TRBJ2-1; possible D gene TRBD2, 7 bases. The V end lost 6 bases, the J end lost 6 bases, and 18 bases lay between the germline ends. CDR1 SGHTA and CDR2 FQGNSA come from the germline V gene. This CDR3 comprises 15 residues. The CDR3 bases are TGTGCCAGCAGTGCCCAAGAGGGGGGGTTCAATGAGCAGTTCTTC. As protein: CASSAQEGGFNEQFF.

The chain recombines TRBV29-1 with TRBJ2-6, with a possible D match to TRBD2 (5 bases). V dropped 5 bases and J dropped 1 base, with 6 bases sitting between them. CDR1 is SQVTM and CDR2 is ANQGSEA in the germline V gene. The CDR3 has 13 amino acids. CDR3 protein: CSVSGSGANVLTF. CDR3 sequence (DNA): TGCAGCGTTAGCGGATCTGGGGCCAACGTCCTGACTTTC.

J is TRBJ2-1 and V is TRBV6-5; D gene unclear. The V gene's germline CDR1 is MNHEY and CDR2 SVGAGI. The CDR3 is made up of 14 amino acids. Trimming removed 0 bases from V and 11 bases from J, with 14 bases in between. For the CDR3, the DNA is TGTGCCAGCAGTTACTCGGGTGCGGTTCAGAAGCAGTTCTTC. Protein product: CASSYSGAVQKQFF.

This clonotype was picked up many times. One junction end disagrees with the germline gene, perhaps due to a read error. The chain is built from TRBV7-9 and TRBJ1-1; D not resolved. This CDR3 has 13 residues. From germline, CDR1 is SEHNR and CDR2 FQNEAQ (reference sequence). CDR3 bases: TGTGCCAGCAGCATAGCGGTATTTACTGAAGCTTTCTTT. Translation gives CASSIAVFTEAFF. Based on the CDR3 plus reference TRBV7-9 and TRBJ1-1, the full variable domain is DTGVSQNPRHKITKRGQNVTFRCDPISEHNRLYWYRQTLGQGPEFLTYFQNEAQLEKSRLLSDRFSAERPKGSFSTLEIQRTEQGDSAMYLCASSIAVFTEAFFGQGTRLTVV.

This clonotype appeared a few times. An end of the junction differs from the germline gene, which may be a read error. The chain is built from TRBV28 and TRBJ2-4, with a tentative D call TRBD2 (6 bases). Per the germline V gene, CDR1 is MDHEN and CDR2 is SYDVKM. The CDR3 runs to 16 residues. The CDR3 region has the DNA TGTGCCGGCAGTTTATTAGGTAGCGGACTCAAAAACATTCAGTACTTC. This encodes CAGSLLGSGLKNIQYF.